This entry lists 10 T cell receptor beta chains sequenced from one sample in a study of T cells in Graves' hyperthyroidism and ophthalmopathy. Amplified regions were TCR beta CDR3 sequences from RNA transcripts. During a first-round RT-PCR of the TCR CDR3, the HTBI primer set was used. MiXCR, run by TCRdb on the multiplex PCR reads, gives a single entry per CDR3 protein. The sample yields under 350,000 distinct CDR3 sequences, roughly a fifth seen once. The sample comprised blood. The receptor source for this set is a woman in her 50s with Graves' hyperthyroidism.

As DNA, the CDR3 is TGTGCCAGCAGCTCTCAGGGAAGGCAGCCCCAGCATTTT. This translates into CASSSQGRQPQHF. This chain uses TRBV5-6 with TRBJ1-5; D may be TRBD1 (5 bases). Trimming shortened V by 3 bases and J by 7 bases, and 11 bases separated the two germline ends. Germline CDR1 is SGHDT and CDR2 is YYEEEE. The CDR3 totals 13 residues.

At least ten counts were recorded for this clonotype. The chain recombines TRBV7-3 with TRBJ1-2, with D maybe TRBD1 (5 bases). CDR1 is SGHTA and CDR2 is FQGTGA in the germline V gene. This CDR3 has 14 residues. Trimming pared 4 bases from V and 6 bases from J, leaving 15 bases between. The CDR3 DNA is TGTGCCAGCAGCTCAACCCAGGGTCGGGATGGCTACACCTTC. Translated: CASSSTQGRDGYTF.

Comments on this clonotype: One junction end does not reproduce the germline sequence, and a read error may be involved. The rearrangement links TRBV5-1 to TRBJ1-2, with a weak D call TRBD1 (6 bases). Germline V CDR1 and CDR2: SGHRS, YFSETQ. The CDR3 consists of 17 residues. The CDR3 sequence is CASSLLGGEVGNHGYTF. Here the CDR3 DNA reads TGCGCCAGCAGCTTGCTCGGGGGCGAGGTTGGTAACCATGGCTACACCTTC.

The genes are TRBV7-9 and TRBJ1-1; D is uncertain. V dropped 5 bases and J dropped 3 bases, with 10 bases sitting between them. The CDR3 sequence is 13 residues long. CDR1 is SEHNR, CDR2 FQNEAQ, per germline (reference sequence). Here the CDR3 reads CASSPMGYTEAFF. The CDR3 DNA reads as TGTGCCAGCAGCCCTATGGGGTACACTGAAGCTTTCTTT.

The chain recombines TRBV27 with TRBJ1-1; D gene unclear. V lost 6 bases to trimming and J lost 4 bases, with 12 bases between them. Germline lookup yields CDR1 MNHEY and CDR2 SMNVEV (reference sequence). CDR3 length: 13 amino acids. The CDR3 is CASRSYRATEAFF. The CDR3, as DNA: TGTGCCAGCAGGAGTTATCGCGCCACTGAAGCTTTCTTT.

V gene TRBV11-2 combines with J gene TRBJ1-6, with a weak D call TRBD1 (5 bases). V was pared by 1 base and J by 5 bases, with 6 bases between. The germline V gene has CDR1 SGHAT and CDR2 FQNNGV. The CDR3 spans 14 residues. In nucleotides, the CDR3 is TGTGCCAGCAGCTTAGGGGGCCATAATTCACCCCTCCACTTT. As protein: CASSLGGHNSPLHF.

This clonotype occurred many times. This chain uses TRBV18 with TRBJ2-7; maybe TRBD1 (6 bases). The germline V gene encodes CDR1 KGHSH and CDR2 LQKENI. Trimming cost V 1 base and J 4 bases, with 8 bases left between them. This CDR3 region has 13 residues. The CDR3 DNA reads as TGTGCCAGCTCACCACGGGACACTTACGAGCAGTACTTC. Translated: CASSPRDTYEQYF.

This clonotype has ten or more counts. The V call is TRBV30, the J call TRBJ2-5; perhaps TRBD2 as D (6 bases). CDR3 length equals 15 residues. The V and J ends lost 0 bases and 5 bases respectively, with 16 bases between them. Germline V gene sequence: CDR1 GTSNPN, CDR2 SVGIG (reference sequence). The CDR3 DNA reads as TGTGCCTGGAGTGTAACGGCGGGATCGCGTGAGACCCAGTACTTC. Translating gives CAWSVTAGSRETQYF.

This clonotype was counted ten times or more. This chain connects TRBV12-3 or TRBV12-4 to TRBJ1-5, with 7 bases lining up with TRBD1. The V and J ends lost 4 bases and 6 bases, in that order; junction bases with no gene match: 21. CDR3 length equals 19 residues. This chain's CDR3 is CASSSALRQGQGKLQPQHF. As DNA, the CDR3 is TGTGCCAGCAGTTCCGCCCTCCGACAGGGCCAGGGCAAACTTCAGCCCCAGCATTTT.

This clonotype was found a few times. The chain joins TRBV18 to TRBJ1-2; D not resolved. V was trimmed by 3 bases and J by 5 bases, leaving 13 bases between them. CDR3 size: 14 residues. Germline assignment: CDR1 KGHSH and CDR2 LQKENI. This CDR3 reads CASSPPTRGYGYTF. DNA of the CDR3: TGTGCCAGCTCACCCCCGACCCGAGGTTATGGCTACACCTTC.